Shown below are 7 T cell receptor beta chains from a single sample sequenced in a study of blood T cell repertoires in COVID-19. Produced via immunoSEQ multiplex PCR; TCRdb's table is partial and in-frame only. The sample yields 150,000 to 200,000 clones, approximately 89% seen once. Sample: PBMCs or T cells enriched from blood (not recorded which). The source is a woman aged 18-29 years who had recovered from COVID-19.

CDR3 sequence reads: CASSLAPRQQKSTDTQYF. In DNA form, the CDR3 reads TGCGCCAGCAGCTTGGCTCCAAGACAGCAGAAGTCCACAGATACGCAGTATTTT. The chain links TRBV5-1 to TRBJ2-3; TRBD1 might be the D (5 bases). The length of the CDR3 is 18 residues. Trimming took off 0 bases at V and 2 bases at J, with 19 bases between the two ends. Germline lookup yields CDR1 SGHRS and CDR2 YFSETQ.

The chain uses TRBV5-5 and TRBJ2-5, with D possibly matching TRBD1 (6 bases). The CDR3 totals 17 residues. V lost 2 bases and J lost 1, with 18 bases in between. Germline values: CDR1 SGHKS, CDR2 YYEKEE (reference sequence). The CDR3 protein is CASSFFSQGTPQETQYF. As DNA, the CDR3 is TGTGCCAGCAGCTTTTTCTCACAGGGTACCCCCCAAGAGACCCAGTACTTC.

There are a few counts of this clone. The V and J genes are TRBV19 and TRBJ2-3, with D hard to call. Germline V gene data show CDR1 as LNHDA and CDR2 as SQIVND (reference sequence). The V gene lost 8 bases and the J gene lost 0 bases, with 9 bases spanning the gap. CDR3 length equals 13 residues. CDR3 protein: CASRQVSTDTQYF. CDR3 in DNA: TGTGCCAGTCGGCAGGTGAGCACAGATACGCAGTATTTT.

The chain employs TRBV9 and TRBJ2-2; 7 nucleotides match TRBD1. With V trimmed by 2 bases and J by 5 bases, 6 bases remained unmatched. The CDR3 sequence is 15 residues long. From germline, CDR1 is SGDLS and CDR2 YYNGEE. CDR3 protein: CASSVRGRSTGELFF. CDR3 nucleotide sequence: TGTGCCAGCAGCGTGAGGGGGCGGTCGACCGGGGAGCTGTTTTTT.

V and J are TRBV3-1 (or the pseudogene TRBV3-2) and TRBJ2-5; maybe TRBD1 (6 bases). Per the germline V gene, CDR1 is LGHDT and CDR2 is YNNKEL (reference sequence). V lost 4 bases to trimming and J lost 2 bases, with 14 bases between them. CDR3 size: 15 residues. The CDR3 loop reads CASSRSARGQETQYF. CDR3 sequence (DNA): TGTGCCAGCAGCCGGTCGGCTAGGGGGCAAGAGACCCAGTACTTC.

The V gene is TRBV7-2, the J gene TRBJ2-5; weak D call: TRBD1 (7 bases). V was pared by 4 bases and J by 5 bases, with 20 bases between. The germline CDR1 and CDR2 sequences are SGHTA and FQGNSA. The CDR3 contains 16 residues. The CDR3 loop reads CASSSGLTGYGETQYF. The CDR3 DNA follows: TGTGCCAGCAGCTCGGGACTGACAGGGTACGGGGAGACCCAGTACTTC.

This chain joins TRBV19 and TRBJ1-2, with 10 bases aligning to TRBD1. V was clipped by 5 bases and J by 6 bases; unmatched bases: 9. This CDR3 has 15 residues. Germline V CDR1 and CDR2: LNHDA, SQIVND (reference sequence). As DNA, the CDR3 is TGTGCCAGTAGTTCCTCCCCGACAGGGGGCAATGGCTACACCTTC. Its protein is CASSSSPTGGNGYTF.